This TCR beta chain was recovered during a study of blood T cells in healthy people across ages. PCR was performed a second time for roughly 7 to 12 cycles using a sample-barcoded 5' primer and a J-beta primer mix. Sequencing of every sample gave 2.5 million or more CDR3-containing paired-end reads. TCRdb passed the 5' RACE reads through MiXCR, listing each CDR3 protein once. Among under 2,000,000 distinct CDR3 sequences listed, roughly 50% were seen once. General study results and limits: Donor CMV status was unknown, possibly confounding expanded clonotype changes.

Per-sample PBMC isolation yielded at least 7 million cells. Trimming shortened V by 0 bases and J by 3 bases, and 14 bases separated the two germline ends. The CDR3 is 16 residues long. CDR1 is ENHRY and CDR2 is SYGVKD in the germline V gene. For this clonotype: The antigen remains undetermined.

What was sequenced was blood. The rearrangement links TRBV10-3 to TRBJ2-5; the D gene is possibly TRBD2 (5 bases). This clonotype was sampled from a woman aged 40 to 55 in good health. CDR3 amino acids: CAISESLGLGEETQYF. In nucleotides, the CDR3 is TGTGCCATCAGTGAGTCGCTGGGGTTGGGAGAAGAGACCCAGTACTTC.